This T cell receptor beta chain was retrieved from a study of cytomegalovirus exposure and HLA in healthy donors. This clone appeared a single time. Sequencing used immunoSEQ multiplex PCR; TCRdb keeps in-frame clones, though not all of them. The sample contains roughly 140,000 clones, less than 90% of which appear only once. Germline assignment: CDR1 ENHRY and CDR2 SYGVKD. V dropped 7 bases and J dropped 7; count of bases not matched to a gene: 6. The CDR3 loop spans 13 amino acids. The TCR sequence derives from a woman younger than 30 in good health and CMV-seropositive. The chain recombines TRBV10-3 with TRBJ2-1; 8 bases are shared with TRBD2. The sequencing sample was made of PBMCs. CDR3 residues: CAITGSGINEQFF. The CDR3 coding sequence is TGTGCCATCACGGGTAGCGGGATAAATGAGCAGTTCTTC.